The 17 T cell receptor beta chains in this list originate from one sample, sequenced in a study of OX40 agonist ivuxolimab in advanced cancers. The table came from immunoSEQ multiplex PCR; TCRdb's copy has only in-frame clones and leaves some out. The sample includes almost 50,000 clones, 75% to 90% of them seen just once. The specimen was CD4+ or CD8+ T cells sorted from blood, collected in a trial of the OX40 agonist ivuxolimab. The origin of the receptors is an adult with an advanced solid tumor such as melanoma, head and neck, liver or kidney cancer.

This clone was detected only once. The chain links TRBV6-5 to TRBJ1-3; TRBD1 might be the D (6 bases). Trimming took 5 bases from V and 8 from J, leaving 13 bases between them. This CDR3 has 13 amino acids. CDR1 MNHEY and CDR2 SVGAGI come from the germline V gene. The CDR3 DNA follows: TGTGCCAGCAGTGCCCAGGGGAGGGACACCATATATTTT. Encoded protein: CASSAQGRDTIYF.

This clone was recorded once. The chain joins TRBV11-2 to TRBJ1-1; TRBD1 matches at 9 bases. The CDR3 consists of 15 residues. Germline values: CDR1 SGHAT, CDR2 FQNNGV. V trimming: 5 bases; J trimming: 1 base; junction bases outside the gene matches: 5. The DNA for the CDR3 is TGTGCCAGCAGCCTACAGGGGGCAGGGAACACTGAAGCTTTCTTT. Protein product: CASSLQGAGNTEAFF.

This clone has more than one count but fewer than ten. V is TRBV7-9 and J is TRBJ2-5; 9 bases agree with TRBD1. Losses at the gene ends were 5 bases for V and 5 bases for J; bases not matched to a gene: 12. This CDR3 contains 16 residues. Germline V gene data show CDR1 as SEHNR and CDR2 as FQNEAQ (reference sequence). CDR3 sequence: CASSTADRGSWETQYF. DNA for the CDR3: TGTGCCAGCAGCACTGCGGACAGGGGATCTTGGGAGACCCAGTACTTC.

J is TRBJ2-3 and V is TRBV19, with 9 nucleotides matching TRBD2. The CDR3 has 15 amino acids. Germline values: CDR1 LNHDA, CDR2 SQIVND (reference sequence). V dropped 6 bases and J dropped 4; count of bases not matched to a gene: 8. The CDR3 DNA reads TGTGCCAGTAGGTTCTGCGGGGGGGCGGCAGATACGCAGTATTTT. Protein product: CASRFCGGAADTQYF. The whole variable domain, remainder taken from reference TRBV19 and TRBJ2-3, is DGGITQSPKYLFRKEGQNVTLSCEQNLNHDAMYWYRQDPGQGLRLIYYSQIVNDFQKGDIAEGYSVSREKKESFPLTVTSAQKNPTAFYLCASRFCGGAADTQYFGPGTRLTVL.

The rearrangement uses TRBV6-5 and TRBJ2-7, with a possible D match to TRBD2 (5 bases). The CDR3 extends over 13 amino acids. V lost 6 bases and J lost 3, with 12 bases in between. The germline V gene has CDR1 MNHEY and CDR2 SVGAGI. The CDR3 sequence is CASRPGEFYEQYF. The DNA of the CDR3 is TGTGCCAGCAGGCCCGGGGAATTCTACGAGCAGTACTTC.

The CDR3 sequence: CASSLDGSGQPQHF. The DNA for the CDR3 is TGTGCCAGCAGCTTAGATGGGTCGGGTCAGCCCCAGCATTTT. V is TRBV7-9 and J is TRBJ1-5, with D uncertain. This CDR3 comprises 14 residues. The germline V and J ends were trimmed by 1 base and 6 bases, with 10 bases remaining between them. The V gene's germline CDR1 is SEHNR and CDR2 FQNEAQ (reference sequence).

This chain connects TRBV11-1 to TRBJ2-5; the match to TRBD2 covers 9 bases. Trimming cost V 1 base and J 2 bases; bases outside gene matches: 5. The CDR3 loop spans 16 amino acids. CDR1 is SGHAT, CDR2 FQDESV, per germline (reference sequence). CDR3 loop: CASSLGSGRQQETQYF. CDR3 sequence (DNA): TGTGCCAGCAGCTTAGGTAGCGGGAGACAACAAGAGACCCAGTACTTC. The complete variable domain, with remaining parts taken from reference TRBV11-1 and TRBJ2-5, reads EAEVAQSPRYKITEKSQAVAFWCDPISGHATLYWYRQILGQGPELLVQFQDESVVDDSQLPKDRFSAERLKGVDSTLKIQPAELGDSAMYLCASSLGSGRQQETQYFGPGTRLLVL.

The CDR3 nucleotides are TGTGCCAGTAGTGATTCGGGCCCGAGCAATCAGCCCCAGCATTTT. Amino acids: CASSDSGPSNQPQHF. The chain joins TRBV19 to TRBJ1-5; D not resolved. Germline CDR1 is LNHDA and CDR2 is SQIVND (reference sequence). Deletions cut 5 bases from V and 1 base from J, with 12 bases between. The CDR3 contains 15 residues.

This clone has only one observation. This chain connects TRBV18 to TRBJ2-7, with 8 bases lining up with TRBD2. The CDR3 is 15 residues long. The ends lost 3 bases at V and 5 bases at J; junction bases unmatched: 9. Germline CDR1 is KGHSH and CDR2 is LQKENI. The CDR3 DNA reads as TGTGCCAGCTCACCCCCCGGGACTAGTATCGACGAGCAGTACTTC. This sequence encodes CASSPPGTSIDEQYF.

This chain connects TRBV5-1 to TRBJ2-5; TRBD2 agrees at 10 bases. Germline CDR1 is SGHRS and CDR2 is YFSETQ. V gave up 1 base and J gave up 2 bases; unmatched junction bases: 17. The CDR3 is 20 residues long. CDR3 region: CASSLWGPGTSERGQETQYF. The DNA of the CDR3 is TGCGCCAGCAGCTTGTGGGGCCCCGGGACTAGCGAGAGAGGACAAGAGACCCAGTACTTC.

This clone has only one observation. The chain links TRBV5-4 to TRBJ2-5; 7 nucleotides match TRBD1. The DNA end favors TRBJ2-7, so the J call may be wrong. The CDR3 is 15 amino acids. Looked up from germline, CDR1 is SGHNT and CDR2 is YYREEE (reference sequence). CDR3 protein: CASSHTTTGNYEQYF. In DNA, the CDR3 is TGTGCCAGCAGTCACACTACGACAGGGAACTACGAGCAGTACTTC.

This clone was counted a single time. The chain combines TRBV7-9 with TRBJ2-1; D gene ambiguous. This CDR3 spans 16 amino acids. Per germline, CDR1 SEHNR and CDR2 FQNEAQ (reference sequence). V was trimmed by 0 bases and J by 0 bases, leaving 9 bases between them. This CDR3 is CASSLAMASSYNEQFF. CDR3 bases: TGTGCCAGCAGCTTAGCAATGGCTTCCTCCTACAATGAGCAGTTCTTC.

This rearrangement joins TRBV27 to TRBJ1-2, with D hard to call. Trimming took off 2 bases at V and 4 bases at J, with 17 bases between the two ends. Germline CDR1 MNHEY, CDR2 SMNVEV (reference sequence). The CDR3 has 16 residues. DNA for the CDR3: TGTGCCAGCAGTTTAATTTCAGGAGAAGCAGCCTATGGCTACACCTTC. Its translation is CASSLISGEAAYGYTF.

The J gene is TRBJ2-7, the V gene TRBV4-3; the match to TRBD1 covers 7 bases. The germline CDR1 and CDR2 sequences are LGHNA and YSLEER. CDR3 size: 15 residues. The V and J ends lost 0 bases and 2 bases, in that order; junction bases with no gene match: 4. The CDR3 is CASSQDNTGAYEQYF. Written as DNA, the CDR3 is TGCGCCAGCAGCCAAGATAACACAGGGGCCTACGAGCAGTACTTC.

The rearrangement links TRBV4-2 to TRBJ2-7, with D possibly matching TRBD1 (6 bases). The CDR3 covers 14 residues. Germline V lookup: CDR1 LGHNA, CDR2 YNFKEQ. Trimming removed 1 base from V and 2 bases from J, with 9 bases in between. CDR3 in DNA: TGTGCCAGCAGCCAAGCACAGGGAGCCTACGAGCAGTACTTC. Amino acids: CASSQAQGAYEQYF.

Details on this clone: This specimen includes other DNA sequences encoding the same CDR3. This sequence joins TRBV14 and TRBJ2-1, with 8 bases fitting TRBD2. J gave up 4 bases and V 1 base, and 3 bases lay outside the gene matches. This CDR3 contains 15 residues. Germline values: CDR1 SGHDN, CDR2 FVKESK. CDR3 DNA: TGTGCCAGCAGCCAAGGACTAGCGAGATACAATGAGCAGTTCTTC. It yields the protein CASSQGLARYNEQFF. The whole variable domain, filled in from reference TRBV14 and TRBJ2-1, reads EAGVTQFPSHSVIEKGQTVTLRCDPISGHDNLYWYRRVMGKEIKFLLHFVKESKQDESGMPNNRFLAERTGGTYSTLKVQPAELEDSGVYFCASSQGLARYNEQFFGPGTRLTVL.

The chain carries TRBV2 and TRBJ2-7, with 8 bases that match TRBD2. V shed 7 bases and J 4 bases; nucleotides not matched to a gene: 12. CDR1 is SNHLY and CDR2 is FYNNEI in the germline V gene. CDR3 length equals 15 residues. The CDR3 sequence is CASIRSGASGYEQYF. DNA of the CDR3: TGTGCCAGCATCCGATCCGGGGCTAGCGGGTACGAGCAGTACTTC.